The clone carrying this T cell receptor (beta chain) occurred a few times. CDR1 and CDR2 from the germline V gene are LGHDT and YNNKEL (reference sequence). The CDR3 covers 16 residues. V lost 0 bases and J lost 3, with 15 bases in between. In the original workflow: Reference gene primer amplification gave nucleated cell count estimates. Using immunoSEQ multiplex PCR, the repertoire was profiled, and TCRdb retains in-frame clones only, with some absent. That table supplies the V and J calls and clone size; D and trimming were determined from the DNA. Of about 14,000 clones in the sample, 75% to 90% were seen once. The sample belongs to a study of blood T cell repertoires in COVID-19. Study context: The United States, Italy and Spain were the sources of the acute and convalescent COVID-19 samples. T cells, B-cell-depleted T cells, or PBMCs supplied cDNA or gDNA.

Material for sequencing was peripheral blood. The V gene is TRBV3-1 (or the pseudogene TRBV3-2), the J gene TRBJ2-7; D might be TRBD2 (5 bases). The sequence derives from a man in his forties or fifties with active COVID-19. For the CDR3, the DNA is TGTGCCAGCAGCCAAGATGGCCGTAGCGCAGACTACGAGCAGTACTTC. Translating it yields CASSQDGRSADYEQYF.